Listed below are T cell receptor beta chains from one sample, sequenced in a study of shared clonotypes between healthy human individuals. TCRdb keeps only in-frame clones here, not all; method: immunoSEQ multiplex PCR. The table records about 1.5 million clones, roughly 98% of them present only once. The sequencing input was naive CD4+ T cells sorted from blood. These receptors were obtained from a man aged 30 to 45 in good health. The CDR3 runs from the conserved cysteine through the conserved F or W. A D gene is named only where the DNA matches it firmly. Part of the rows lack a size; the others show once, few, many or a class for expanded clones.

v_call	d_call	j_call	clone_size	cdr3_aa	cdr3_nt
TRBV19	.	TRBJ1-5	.	CASSARARPQHF	TGTGCCAGTAGTGCTCGGGCACGGCCCCAGCATTTT
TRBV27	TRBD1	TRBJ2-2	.	CASRLIQDRAAGELFF	TGTGCCAGCAGACTAATTCAGGACAGGGCTGCCGGGGAGCTGTTTTTT
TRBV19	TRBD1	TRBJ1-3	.	CASSIGRDSSGNTIYF	TGTGCCAGTAGTATCGGGAGGGACAGCTCTGGAAACACCATATATTTT
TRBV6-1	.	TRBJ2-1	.	CASSPYSGSNEQFF	TGTGCCAGCAGTCCGTATTCAGGCAGCAATGAGCAGTTCTTC
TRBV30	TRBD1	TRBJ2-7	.	CAWSDTTGGWYF	TGTGCCTGGAGCGACACGACAGGGGGCTGGTACTTC
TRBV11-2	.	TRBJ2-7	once	CASSLAAYEQYF	TGTGCCAGCAGCTTAGCCGCGTACGAGCAGTACTTC
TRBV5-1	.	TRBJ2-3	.	CASSLDREGDTQYF	TGCGCCAGCAGCTTGGACAGGGAAGGCGATACGCAGTATTTT
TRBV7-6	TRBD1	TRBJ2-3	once	CASSLRPTGGGTDTQYF	TGTGCCAGCAGCTTACGTCCAACAGGGGGCGGCACAGATACGCAGTATTTT
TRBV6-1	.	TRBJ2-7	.	CASSGTVFYDKQYF	TGTGCCAGCAGTGGGACAGTTTTCTACGATAAGCAGTACTTC
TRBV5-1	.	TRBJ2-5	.	CASTSSDGWYQETQYF	TGCGCCAGCACCTCTTCGGACGGTTGGTACCAAGAGACCCAGTACTTC
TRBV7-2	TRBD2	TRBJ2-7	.	CASSRDWASGRNYEQYF	TGTGCCAGCAGCCGTGATTGGGCTAGCGGGAGGAACTACGAGCAGTACTTC
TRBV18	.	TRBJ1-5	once	CASSPAGVNQPQHF	TGTGCCAGCTCACCGGCAGGGGTCAATCAGCCCCAGCATTTT
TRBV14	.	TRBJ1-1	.	CASSVGRREAFF	TGTGCCAGCAGCGTGGGTCGTCGGGAAGCTTTCTTT
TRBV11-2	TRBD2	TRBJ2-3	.	CASSLAVHSTDTQYF	TGTGCCAGCAGCCTAGCGGTACATAGCACAGATACGCAGTATTTT
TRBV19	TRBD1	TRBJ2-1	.	CASQDRVGSYNEQFF	TGTGCCAGTCAGGACAGGGTCGGGTCCTACAATGAGCAGTTCTTC
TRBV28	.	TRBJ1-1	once	CASAPGDHGKGAFF	TGTGCCAGCGCTCCAGGGGACCACGGAAAGGGAGCTTTCTTT
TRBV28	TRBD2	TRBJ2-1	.	CASSPAAGSDNEQFF	TGTGCCAGCAGTCCCGCAGCGGGATCCGACAATGAGCAGTTCTTC
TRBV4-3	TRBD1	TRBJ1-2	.	CASSRTGKDFGYTF	TGCGCCAGCAGTCGGACAGGGAAAGATTTTGGCTACACCTTC
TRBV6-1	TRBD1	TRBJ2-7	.	CASSVDRGRDEQYF	TGTGCCAGCAGTGTAGACAGGGGAAGGGACGAGCAGTACTTC
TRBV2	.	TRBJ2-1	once	CVGGSEAYNEQFF	TGTGTCGGGGGTAGCGAAGCCTACAATGAGCAGTTCTTC
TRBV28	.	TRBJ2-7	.	CASSLGGAFSSYEQYF	TGTGCCAGCAGTTTAGGGGGAGCTTTTAGCTCCTACGAGCAGTACTTC
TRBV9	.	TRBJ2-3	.	CASSVGAVAASTDTQYF	TGTGCCAGCAGCGTAGGAGCGGTAGCGGCTAGCACAGATACGCAGTATTTT
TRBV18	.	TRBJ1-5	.	CASSPAKDQPQHF	TGTGCCAGCTCACCAGCCAAGGATCAGCCCCAGCATTTT
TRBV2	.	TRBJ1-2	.	CASSRGVGSGYTF	TGTGCCAGCTCAAGGGGGGTTGGAAGTGGCTACACCTTC
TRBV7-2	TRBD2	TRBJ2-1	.	CASSLVRLAYEQFF	TGTGCCAGCAGCTTAGTCCGACTAGCTTATGAGCAGTTCTTC
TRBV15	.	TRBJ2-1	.	CATSGGGIINEQFF	TGTGCCACCAGCGGTGGGGGGATTATCAATGAGCAGTTCTTC
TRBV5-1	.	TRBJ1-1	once	CASSWIKSGGMNTEAFF	TGCGCCAGCAGCTGGATAAAATCGGGGGGGATGAACACTGAAGCTTTCTTT
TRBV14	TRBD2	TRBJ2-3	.	CASSQDLAGGLDTQYF	TGTGCCAGCAGCCAAGATTTGGCGGGAGGATTGGATACGCAGTATTTT
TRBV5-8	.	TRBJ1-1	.	CASSRYGTTMNTEAFF	TGTGCCAGCAGCCGTTATGGGACTACCATGAACACTGAAGCTTTCTTT
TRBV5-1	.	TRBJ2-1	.	CASSWTGTSSYNEQFF	TGCGCCAGCAGCTGGACCGGGACCAGCTCCTACAATGAGCAGTTCTTC
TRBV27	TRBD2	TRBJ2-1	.	CASSFLAGGPYNEQFF	TGTGCCAGCAGTTTTCTAGCGGGAGGTCCCTACAATGAGCAGTTCTTC
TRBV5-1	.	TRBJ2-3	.	CASSLAGGPYTDTQYF	TGCGCCAGCAGCTTGGCCGGGGGCCCTTACACAGATACGCAGTATTTT
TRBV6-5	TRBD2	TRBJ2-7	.	CASSYRRGGSYEQYF	TGTGCCAGCAGTTATCGTCGAGGCGGGAGCTACGAGCAGTACTTC
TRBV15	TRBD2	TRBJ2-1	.	CATSGLAGYNEQFF	TGTGCCACCAGCGGGCTAGCGGGATACAATGAGCAGTTCTTC
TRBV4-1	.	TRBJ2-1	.	CASSQVGNEQFF	TGCGCCAGCAGCCAAGTTGGAAATGAGCAGTTCTTC
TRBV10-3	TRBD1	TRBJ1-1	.	CATRDSLDTEAFF	TGTGCCACTCGGGACAGTTTGGACACTGAAGCTTTCTTT
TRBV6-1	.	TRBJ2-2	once	CASSEPSGTTTGELFF	TGTGCCAGCAGTGAACCTTCCGGGACAACCACCGGGGAGCTGTTTTTT
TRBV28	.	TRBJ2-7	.	CASSRSGLQFAYEQYF	TGTGCCAGCAGTCGCTCGGGACTCCAATTTGCCTACGAGCAGTACTTC
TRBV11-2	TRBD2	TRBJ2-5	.	CASSLLAGASKTQYF	TGTGCCAGCAGCTTACTAGCGGGAGCTTCGAAGACCCAGTACTTC
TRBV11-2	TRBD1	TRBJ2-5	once	CASSPHSGQGETQYF	TGTGCCAGCAGCCCACATAGCGGACAGGGCGAGACCCAGTACTTC
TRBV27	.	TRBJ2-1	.	CASSLARFSNNEQFF	TGTGCCAGCAGTTTAGCGCGGTTTTCGAACAATGAGCAGTTCTTC
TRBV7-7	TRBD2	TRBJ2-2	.	CASSSLAGGTGELFF	TGTGCCAGCAGCTCTTTAGCGGGAGGGACCGGGGAGCTGTTTTTT
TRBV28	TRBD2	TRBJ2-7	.	CASIPGGSVYEQYF	TGTGCCAGCATCCCGGGGGGATCGGTCTACGAGCAGTACTTC
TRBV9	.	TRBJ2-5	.	CASSVGSRKETQYF	TGTGCCAGCAGCGTAGGTTCTCGAAAAGAGACCCAGTACTTC
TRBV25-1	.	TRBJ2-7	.	CASTRDTTVSEQYF	TGTGCCAGCACGCGGGACACCACCGTATCGGAGCAGTACTTC
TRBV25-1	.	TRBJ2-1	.	CASSAAGEQFF	TGTGCCAGCAGTGCAGCGGGTGAGCAGTTCTTC
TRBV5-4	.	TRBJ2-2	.	CASSLDLGPGELFF	TGTGCCAGCAGCTTGGACCTAGGACCCGGGGAGCTGTTTTTT
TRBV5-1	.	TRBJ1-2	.	CASSLDLLRSRGQKSNYGYTF	TGCGCCAGCAGCTTGGACCTTCTCCGGTCCAGGGGTCAGAAATCTAACTATGGCTACACCTTC
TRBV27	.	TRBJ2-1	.	CASSSPPVNEQFF	TGTGCCAGCAGTTCCCCCCCGGTCAATGAGCAGTTCTTC
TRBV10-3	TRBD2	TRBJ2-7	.	CAISEGTRPSEQYF	TGTGCCATCAGTGAGGGGACTAGACCCAGCGAGCAGTACTTC
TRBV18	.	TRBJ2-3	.	CASSLGQKGTDTQYF	TGTGCCAGCTCACTGGGACAAAAAGGCACAGATACGCAGTATTTT
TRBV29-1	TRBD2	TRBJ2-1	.	CSVLGLEGFEQFF	TGCAGCGTTCTAGGACTAGAGGGATTTGAGCAGTTCTTC
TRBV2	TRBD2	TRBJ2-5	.	CASSSPLAGGGETQYF	TGTGCCAGCAGTTCCCCCTTAGCGGGAGGGGGGGAGACCCAGTACTTC
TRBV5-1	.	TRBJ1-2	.	CASSPGGHGYTF	TGCGCCAGCAGCCCAGGAGGTCATGGCTACACCTTC
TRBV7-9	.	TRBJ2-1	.	CASSPPGSRSYNEQFF	TGTGCCAGCAGCCCCCCGGGAAGCCGCTCCTACAATGAGCAGTTCTTC
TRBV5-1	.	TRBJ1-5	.	CASSLMGNQPQHF	TGCGCCAGCAGCTTGATGGGGAATCAGCCCCAGCATTTT